Presented here are 18 T cell receptor beta chains from one specimen sequenced in a study of T cells in Graves' hyperthyroidism and ophthalmopathy. There were TCR beta CDR3 regions amplified from RNA transcripts. First-round RT-PCR targeting the TCR CDR3 was performed with the HTBI primer set. TCRdb passed the multiplex PCR reads through MiXCR, listing each CDR3 protein once. Here the sample spans more than 500,000 distinct CDR3 sequences, 14% being singletons. The specimen was blood. The receptors come from a woman aged 40-49 years with Graves' hyperthyroidism.

This clonotype occurred a few times. The chain carries TRBV10-3 and TRBJ2-5, with 7 positions matching TRBD1. This CDR3 comprises 16 residues. Germline CDR1 and CDR2: ENHRY and SYGVKD. With 3 bases clipped from V and 1 base from J, the junction kept 8 bases outside the gene matches. The CDR3 loop reads CAISDPNRGAQETQYF. CDR3 DNA: TGTGCCATCAGTGACCCCAACAGGGGCGCCCAAGAGACCCAGTACTTC.

This sequence joins TRBV5-1 and TRBJ2-2; 9 bases are a match to TRBD1. Germline CDR1 SGHRS, CDR2 YFSETQ. This CDR3 has 15 residues. The trim removed 0 bases at V and 6 bases at J, leaving 3 bases unmatched. The CDR3 coding sequence is TGCGCCAGCAGCTTGGACAGGGGGCTTGCCGGGGAGCTGTTTTTT. Amino acids: CASSLDRGLAGELFF.

This clonotype was recorded at least ten times. V is TRBV28 and J is TRBJ2-5; 12 nucleotides line up with TRBD2. J was trimmed by 4 bases and V by 6 bases; bases with no gene match: 3. Per the germline V gene, CDR1 is MDHEN and CDR2 is SYDVKM. The CDR3 covers 14 residues. CDR3 bases: TGTGCCAGCAGCGGACTAGCGGGAACAGAGACCCAGTACTTC. Protein sequence: CASSGLAGTETQYF.

The V and J genes are TRBV5-1 and TRBJ2-2, with a weak D call TRBD1 (6 bases). Germline values: CDR1 SGHRS, CDR2 YFSETQ. V was pared by 1 base and J by 2 bases, with 9 bases between. The CDR3 loop spans 15 amino acids. The CDR3 DNA is TGCGCCAGCAGCTTGTGGGACACAAACACCGGGGAGCTGTTTTTT. Protein product: CASSLWDTNTGELFF.

The genes are TRBV24-1 and TRBJ1-5; D is undetermined. Per germline, CDR1 KGHDR and CDR2 SFDVKD. Trimming shortened V by 4 bases and J by 1 base, and 10 bases separated the two germline ends. The CDR3 extends over 15 amino acids. As DNA, the CDR3 is TGTGCCACCAGTGACAACCTGGGGAGCAATCAGCCCCAGCATTTT. Translating it yields CATSDNLGSNQPQHF.

This clonotype was seen repeatedly, ten times or more. This chain uses TRBV30 with TRBJ2-7, with 8 bases fitting TRBD1. This CDR3 contains 16 residues. Germline V gene lookup returns CDR1 GTSNPN and CDR2 SVGIG (reference sequence). Trimming removed 1 base from V and 3 bases from J; junction bases left unmatched: 11. The CDR3 nucleotides read TGTGCCTGGAGTGGAACCAGACAGGGGTCAATCTACGAGCAGTACTTC. As protein: CAWSGTRQGSIYEQYF. The whole variable domain, remainder taken from reference TRBV30 and TRBJ2-7, is SQTIHQWPATLVQPVGSPLSLECTVEGTSNPNLYWYRQAAGRGLQLLFYSVGIGQISSEVPQNLSASRPQDRQFILSSKKLLLSDSGFYLCAWSGTRQGSIYEQYFGPGTRLTVT.

This clonotype was counted many times. V gene TRBV5-5 combines with J gene TRBJ1-2; D remains ambiguous. V was cut by 4 bases and J by 8 bases, with 15 bases left in between. The CDR3 consists of 13 residues. The germline V gene has CDR1 SGHKS and CDR2 YYEKEE (reference sequence). The CDR3 here is CASSPDVEVGYTF. For the CDR3, the DNA is TGTGCCAGCAGCCCGGACGTAGAAGTCGGCTACACCTTC.

This clonotype was detected only a few times. J is TRBJ1-6 and V is TRBV28; possible D gene TRBD1, 6 bases. CDR3 length equals 12 residues. Germline-derived CDR1 and CDR2 are MDHEN and SYDVKM. The CDR3, as DNA: TGTGCTTACAGCAGGGGAGATTCACCCCTCCACTTT. Translation gives CAYSRGDSPLHF. Complete variable domain (other parts from reference TRBV28 and TRBJ1-6): DVKVTQSSRYLVKRTGEKVFLECVQDMDHENMFWYRQDPGLGLRLIYFSYDVKMKEKGDIPEGYSVSREKKERFSLILESASTNQTSMYLCAYSRGDSPLHFGNGTRLTVT.

The chain couples TRBV5-4 to TRBJ1-6; 11 nucleotides agree with TRBD1. From germline, CDR1 is SGHNT and CDR2 YYREEE (reference sequence). The V segment lost 0 bases and the J segment 9 bases; nucleotides outside the gene matches: 8. CDR3 size: 17 residues. As DNA, the CDR3 is TGTGCCAGCAGCTTGGCCAAAGGACAGGGGGCGAGTTCACCCCTCCACTTT. Translating it yields CASSLAKGQGASSPLHF.

This clonotype came up many times. The chain links TRBV4-1 to TRBJ1-1, with a tentative D call TRBD1 (5 bases). CDR1 is MGHRA, CDR2 YSYEKL, per germline. This CDR3 has 14 residues. V lost 10 bases, J lost 2 bases, and 17 bases lay in between. The DNA for the CDR3 is TGCGCCACCGGACGCAGGGAGGGAAACACTGAAGCTTTCTTT. This gives the protein CATGRREGNTEAFF.

V usage is TRBV20-1 and J usage is TRBJ2-5; TRBD2 agrees at 13 bases. Per the germline V gene, CDR1 is DFQATT and CDR2 is SNEGSKA (reference sequence). The CDR3 is 16 residues long. After removal of 3 bases from V and 2 bases from J, the junction contained 6 bases not matched to a gene. This chain's CDR3 is CSARAGLAGDQETQYF. The CDR3 region has the DNA TGCAGTGCTAGGGCCGGACTAGCGGGGGATCAAGAGACCCAGTACTTC.

The sample holds many counts of this clonotype. The chain employs TRBV20-1 and TRBJ2-1; 8 bases are shared with TRBD2. Trimming cost V 8 bases and J 9 bases; bases outside gene matches: 3. The germline V gene encodes CDR1 DFQATT and CDR2 SNEGSKA (reference sequence). The CDR3 consists of 10 residues. CDR3 loop: CSSGTSEQFF. CDR3 nucleotides: TGCAGTTCCGGGACTAGTGAGCAGTTCTTC.

This clonotype has only a few counts. This chain joins TRBV12-3 or TRBV12-4 and TRBJ2-2; possibly TRBD2 for D (5 bases). V lost 3 bases and J 6 bases, leaving 8 bases between the germline ends. CDR3 length: 13 amino acids. The CDR3 nucleotides read TGTGCCAGCAGTTTCATGGGAGCCGGGGAGCTGTTTTTT. Encoded protein: CASSFMGAGELFF.

In its sample, this clonotype was seen many times. This chain links TRBV10-3 with TRBJ2-3; possibly TRBD1 or TRBD2 for D (5 bases each). V was shortened by 4 bases and J by 10 bases, with 15 bases between the two germline ends. The CDR3 covers 13 residues. Per germline, CDR1 ENHRY and CDR2 SYGVKD. This CDR3 is CAISVDSEGPQYF. The CDR3 bases are TGTGCCATCAGTGTTGACTCCGAGGGGCCGCAGTATTTT.

This clonotype came up many times. The chain couples TRBV24-1 to TRBJ2-1; 9 nucleotides line up with TRBD1. Unmatched junction bases numbered 5, after V lost 4 bases and J lost 8 bases. The CDR3 extends over 14 amino acids. The V gene's germline CDR1 is KGHDR and CDR2 SFDVKD. The CDR3 spells CATSDVTGGDEQFF. The CDR3 nucleotides are TGTGCCACCAGTGACGTGACAGGGGGTGATGAGCAGTTCTTC.

This clonotype was picked up a small number of times. The chain carries TRBV7-8 and TRBJ2-7, with TRBD2 matching over 13 bases. The germline V gene has CDR1 SGHVS and CDR2 FQNEAQ. The V gene end was trimmed by 2 bases and the J gene end by 4 bases; junction bases not matched to a gene: 8. This CDR3 has 17 residues. This CDR3 reads CASSLRTSGSKGYEQYF. The CDR3 DNA reads TGTGCCAGCAGCTTAAGGACTAGCGGGAGTAAAGGATACGAGCAGTACTTC.

The V gene is TRBV28, the J gene TRBJ1-1, with D perhaps TRBD1 (5 bases). This CDR3 has 14 amino acids. In germline, CDR1 is MDHEN, CDR2 SYDVKM. V gave up 1 base and J gave up 3 bases, with 9 bases separating them. The DNA for the CDR3 is TGTGCCAGCAGTTTATTCAGGGTCCACACTGAAGCTTTCTTT. This encodes CASSLFRVHTEAFF.

This clonotype was found a few times. This chain connects TRBV5-8 to TRBJ2-7; D might be TRBD1 (6 bases). The CDR3 consists of 16 residues. Trimming removed 1 base at V and 5 bases at J, with 19 bases between. Germline assignment: CDR1 SGHTS and CDR2 YDEGEE. The CDR3 protein is CASSLYVRQGIDEQYF. CDR3 DNA: TGTGCCAGCAGCTTGTACGTTAGGCAGGGGATCGACGAGCAGTACTTC.